This is a list of T cell receptor beta chains from one sample in a study of T cells after yellow fever vaccination. TCRdb itself ran the 5' RACE reads through MiXCR, one entry per CDR3 protein. The sample carries a few hundred thousand distinct CDR3 sequences, approximately 6.8% recorded once. Sequenced material: CD4+ T cells sorted from PBMCs, taken on the day of the yellow fever booster vaccination. The receptors were sampled from a young man who received the YFV17D yellow fever vaccine. Each CDR3 is given with its conserved first and last residue. The D gene is left open where the match is weak. A clone size is listed for some rows: how often the clone was seen (once, few, many), or a class if it is expanded.

j_call	clone_size	d_call	v_call	cdr3_nt	cdr3_aa
TRBJ1-4	many	TRBD1	TRBV27	TGTGCCAGCAGTCGCGCAATGACAGGGACAGGTGAAAAACTGTTTTTT	CASSRAMTGTGEKLFF
TRBJ2-7	-	TRBD1	TRBV19	TGTGCCAGTAACCCGACAGGGGAACCCTACGAGCAGTACTTC	CASNPTGEPYEQYF
TRBJ2-1	many	TRBD2	TRBV7-9	TGTGCCAGCAGCTTTGGAGGGACTAGCGGGCCTGAGCAGTTCTTC	CASSFGGTSGPEQFF
TRBJ1-2	few	-	TRBV12-3/TRBV12-4	TGTGCCAGCAGTTTAACTGGCTACACCTTC	CASSLTGYTF
TRBJ2-3	few	-	TRBV19	TGTGCCAGTAGACGGTTGGGGGTAGTGGATACGCAGTATTTT	CASRRLGVVDTQYF
TRBJ2-7	-	-	TRBV27	TGTGCCAGCAGTCGACTAAAGCCCTACGAGCAGTACTTC	CASSRLKPYEQYF
TRBJ2-3	-	TRBD2	TRBV10-3	TGTGCCATCCACGCCGGTGGGGCGGGGGATCCGAGTAGGGCAGATACGCAGTATTTT	CAIHAGGAGDPSRADTQYF
TRBJ2-7	many	-	TRBV6-5	TGTGCCAGCAGCCGGAGGGGGCAGTCGCAGTACTTC	CASSRRGQSQYF
TRBJ1-5	few	-	TRBV18	TGTGCCAGCTCACCCGGGGGCCGACAGCCCCAGCATTTT	CASSPGGRQPQHF
TRBJ2-5	-	-	TRBV5-5	TGTGCCAGCAGCTTGTGGGCGCCGTTCTCGGGAGAGAACCAGTACTTC	CASSLWAPFSGENQYF
TRBJ2-7	-	TRBD2	TRBV19	TGTGCCAGTAGTATAGATCGGGAGGCCCACTACGAGCAGTACTTC	CASSIDREAHYEQYF
TRBJ2-1	many	TRBD2	TRBV5-1	TGCGCCAGTATCCCTAGCGGGGGAAGGGGTGAGCAGTTCTTC	CASIPSGGRGEQFF
TRBJ2-1	-	-	TRBV20-1	TGCAGTGCTAGAGATCATGCCTACGAGCAGTTCTTC	CSARDHAYEQFF
TRBJ1-1	-	-	TRBV7-2	TGTGCCAGCAGCTTAGGGTTTGTTAACACTGAAGCTTTCTTT	CASSLGFVNTEAFF
TRBJ2-1	-	TRBD2	TRBV7-2	TGTGCCAGCAGCCCGGGACTAGCGGGACCCGATGAGCAGTTCTTC	CASSPGLAGPDEQFF
TRBJ2-7	many	TRBD2	TRBV6-2/TRBV6-3	TGTGCCAGCGGACTAGCCGGGAGCTCCTACGAGCAGTACTTC	CASGLAGSSYEQYF
TRBJ2-1	many	-	TRBV7-9	TGTGCCAGCAGCTTAAGCAATGAGCAGTTCTTC	CASSLSNEQFF
TRBJ1-1	-	-	TRBV6-6	TGTGCCAGCAGTTACTCCCCCCGGAACACTGAAGCTTTCTTT	CASSYSPRNTEAFF
TRBJ1-6	many	TRBD1	TRBV5-1	TGCGCCAGCAGCAGTGAGGACAGGGGTTTTTCACCCCTCCACTTT	CASSSEDRGFSPLHF
TRBJ2-5	few	TRBD2	TRBV7-2	TGTGCCAGCAGCTTAGCGGGACTAGCCTCCGAGACCCAGTACTTC	CASSLAGLASETQYF
TRBJ2-1	many	TRBD1	TRBV18	TGTGCCAGCTCACCACAAGGGACAGCCAATGAGCAGTTCTTC	CASSPQGTANEQFF
TRBJ2-2	many	TRBD1	TRBV20-1	TGCAGTGCGCAAGACAAGGTCAGGGGGCGCACCGGGGAGCTGTTTTTT	CSAQDKVRGRTGELFF
TRBJ1-2	few	-	TRBV9	TGTGCCAGCAGCCCGGACCCCGGGAGACTACTTGGCTACACCTTC	CASSPDPGRLLGYTF
TRBJ1-4	-	-	TRBV20-1	TGCAGTGCTAGAATTGACGGTGAAAAACTGTTTTTT	CSARIDGEKLFF
TRBJ2-1	-	TRBD2	TRBV12-3/TRBV12-4	TGTGCCAGCAGTTTTCCCCCGACTAGCGGAGAAAAGCAGTTCTTC	CASSFPPTSGEKQFF
TRBJ2-1	many	-	TRBV12-3/TRBV12-4	TGTGCCAGCAGTTTAGGATATAGCCCAAGCTCCTACAATGAGCAGTTCTTC	CASSLGYSPSSYNEQFF
TRBJ2-7	many	TRBD2	TRBV6-5	TGTGCCAGCAGTTACGGGACTAGCACAGACTACGAGCAGTACTTC	CASSYGTSTDYEQYF
TRBJ2-4	-	-	TRBV6-1	TGTGCCAGCAGTGAAGGGCTAGCCAAAAACATTCAGTACTTC	CASSEGLAKNIQYF
TRBJ2-3	few	-	TRBV6-5	TGTGCCAGCAGTTACTCGAAGGGGCTCACAGATACGCAGTATTTT	CASSYSKGLTDTQYF
TRBJ2-5	many	-	TRBV7-6	TGTGCCAGCGTTGCCGGTATTCAAGAGACCCAGTACTTC	CASVAGIQETQYF
TRBJ2-7	-	TRBD2	TRBV12-3/TRBV12-4	TGTGCCAGCAGGGTAGCGGGAGGGCCTAGGGAGCAGTACTTC	CASRVAGGPREQYF
TRBJ2-2	-	-	TRBV7-8	TGTGCCAGCAGCTTACAAGGGGGAATGACGAACACCGGGGAGCTGTTTTTT	CASSLQGGMTNTGELFF
TRBJ2-3	-	TRBD2	TRBV29-1	TGCAGCGTTGAAGGCACTAGCGCAGATACGCAGTATTTT	CSVEGTSADTQYF
TRBJ2-7	-	-	TRBV6-2/TRBV6-3	TGTGCCAGCAGTTACTCACGGCAGACTCAAGAGCAGTACTTC	CASSYSRQTQEQYF
TRBJ2-7	-	TRBD1	TRBV25-1	TGTGCCAGCAACCCCCGGGACAGGGGGTACGAGCAGTACTTC	CASNPRDRGYEQYF
TRBJ2-1	-	TRBD2	TRBV7-2	TGTGCCAGCAGCTTTGGGGGAGGGCATACTGAGCAGTTCTTC	CASSFGGGHTEQFF
TRBJ2-1	-	-	TRBV3-1	TGTGCCAGCAGCCGCCTTCCACCCCGACTCCCAATGGAGCAGTTCTTC	CASSRLPPRLPMEQFF
TRBJ1-2	many	-	TRBV7-2	TGTGCCAGCAGCCTTACGGGGGGTGGGTACTATGGCTACACCTTC	CASSLTGGGYYGYTF
TRBJ2-7	few	TRBD1	TRBV18	TGTGCCAGCTCCCGAGATCAAACAGGGGTCGCCGAGCAGTACTTC	CASSRDQTGVAEQYF
TRBJ2-1	few	TRBD2	TRBV7-9	TGTGCCAGCAGCCCCAGGGGTAAGCGGGAGGTCGTTGAGCAGTTCTTC	CASSPRGKREVVEQFF
TRBJ1-1	-	-	TRBV4-2	TGTGCCAGCAGCCAAGATAGAGATGTGGGTACTGAAGCTTTCTTT	CASSQDRDVGTEAFF
TRBJ1-1	many	-	TRBV20-1	TGCAGTGCTAGAGGGCTTAACCCGGGAGTCACTGAAGCTTTCTTT	CSARGLNPGVTEAFF
TRBJ2-1	many	TRBD2	TRBV25-1	TGTGCCAGCAGTGGCCAGGGGAGCGGGAGAGGAGTAAATGAGCAGTTCTTC	CASSGQGSGRGVNEQFF
TRBJ1-1	many	TRBD1	TRBV10-3	TGTGCCATCGAGAAGGGGACAGGGAATGAAGCTTTCTTT	CAIEKGTGNEAFF
TRBJ1-6	few	-	TRBV15	TGTGCCACCAGCAGAGATTGGGGGCAGCTCCCCCCTAATTCACCCCTCCACTTT	CATSRDWGQLPPNSPLHF
TRBJ2-3	many	-	TRBV5-1	TGCGCCAGCAGCGTATTATCTAGCACAGATACGCAGTATTTT	CASSVLSSTDTQYF
TRBJ2-6	many	-	TRBV6-5	TGTGCCAGCAGTTACTCGATCCAGGCTGGGGCCAACGTCCTGACTTTC	CASSYSIQAGANVLTF
TRBJ2-7	-	-	TRBV5-1	TGCGCCAGCCGTAACCAAATCTACGAGCAGTACTTC	CASRNQIYEQYF
TRBJ2-1	-	-	TRBV24-1	TGTGCCCCACCCGGGGCATGTCAGTTCTTC	CAPPGACQFF
TRBJ2-1	-	TRBD2	TRBV7-8	TGTGCCAGCAGCTTACGGAGCGGGACTAACGATGAGCAGTTCTTC	CASSLRSGTNDEQFF
TRBJ2-1	many	TRBD1	TRBV5-1	TGCGCCAGCAGCCAGGGACAGGGTTCCTACAATGAGCAGTTCTTC	CASSQGQGSYNEQFF